Following are 22 T cell receptor beta chains from one sample sequenced in a study of T cell repertoires and HLA-DP antigens. No antigen has been identified for these receptors. Libraries were prepared by immunoSEQ multiplex PCR; TCRdb keeps only in-frame clonotypes and omits some of them. Here the sample spans about 89,000 clones, approximately 86% being singletons. The sample was CD4+ T cells from PBMCs. The receptors originated from a man aged 50 to 60 in good health and CMV-seronegative.

The CDR3 loop reads CSARGGVEAFF. The CDR3 nucleotides read TGCAGTGCGAGGGGCGGGGTGGAAGCTTTCTTT. The chain has TRBV20-1 and TRBJ1-1, with D perhaps matching TRBD1 (5 bases). CDR3 length: 11 amino acids. Germline V CDR1 and CDR2: DFQATT, SNEGSKA (reference sequence). Between the trimmed V and J ends, which lost 6 bases and 8 bases, there was a span of 13 bases.

The CDR3 loop reads CASSFGQGVGGYTF. CDR3 in DNA: TGTGCCAGCAGTTTCGGACAGGGTGTAGGTGGCTACACCTTC. The chain has TRBV28 and TRBJ1-2; 8 bases are a match to TRBD1. This CDR3 has 14 amino acids. J gave up 7 bases and V 3 bases, and 7 bases lay outside the gene matches. Germline V gives CDR1 MDHEN, CDR2 SYDVKM.

The chain uses TRBV29-1 and TRBJ2-3, with D maybe TRBD2 (6 bases). The germline V gene has CDR1 SQVTM and CDR2 ANQGSEA. CDR3 length: 14 residues. V lost 5 bases to trimming and J lost 0 bases, with 12 bases between them. CDR3 in amino acids: CSVRHGGSTDTQYF. CDR3 DNA: TGCAGCGTTCGCCACGGGGGTAGCACAGATACGCAGTATTTT.

This clone showed up just a few times. The chain is built from TRBV29-1 and TRBJ1-2; D uncertain. CDR1 is SQVTM and CDR2 is ANQGSEA in the germline V gene. Trimming pared 5 bases from V and 2 bases from J, leaving 9 bases between. CDR3 length: 12 amino acids. This chain's CDR3 is CSVRAPNYGYTF. The CDR3 bases are TGCAGCGTTAGGGCCCCAAACTATGGCTACACCTTC. Drawing the rest from reference TRBV29-1 and TRBJ1-2, the complete variable domain is SAVISQKPSRDICQRGTSLTIQCQVDSQVTMMFWYRQQPGQSLTLIATANQGSEATYESGFVIDKFPISRPNLTFSTLTVSNMSPEDSSIYLCSVRAPNYGYTFGSGTRLTVV.

The chain uses TRBV5-1 and TRBJ2-7; a weak D match, TRBD2 (6 bases). The V end was cut by 6 bases, the J end by 7 bases, with 23 bases between. Germline assignment: CDR1 SGHRS and CDR2 YFSETQ. This CDR3 spans 15 amino acids. The CDR3 coding sequence is TGCGCCAGCACCCCAGGTGGAGGACCGGGGGTTGAGCAGTACTTC. It translates to CASTPGGGPGVEQYF.

The chain couples TRBV7-9 to TRBJ2-7; unclear D gene. The CDR3 is 12 residues long. Germline CDR1 SEHNR, CDR2 FQNEAQ (reference sequence). V dropped 2 bases and J dropped 1 base, with 3 bases sitting between them. CDR3 bases: TGTGCCAGCAGCTTATTTTCCTACGAGCAGTACTTC. This sequence encodes CASSLFSYEQYF.

The chain has TRBV9 and TRBJ2-6; D unclear. The V end lost 0 bases, the J end lost 0 bases, and 10 bases lay between the germline ends. From germline, CDR1 is SGDLS and CDR2 YYNGEE. This CDR3 contains 17 residues. For the CDR3, the DNA is TGTGCCAGCAGCGTAGCCTCCTCCCTCTCTGGGGCCAACGTCCTGACTTTC. Translated, it gives CASSVASSLSGANVLTF. The full variable domain, completed using reference TRBV9 and TRBJ2-6, is DSGVTQTPKHLITATGQRVTLRCSPRSGDLSVYWYQQSLDQGLQFLIQYYNGEERAKGNILERFSAQQFPDLHSELNLSSLELGDSALYFCASSVASSLSGANVLTFGAGSRLTVL.

V is TRBV19 and J is TRBJ1-5, with a possible D match to TRBD1 (6 bases). Trimming removed 4 bases from V and 3 bases from J, with 13 bases in between. CDR1 is LNHDA, CDR2 SQIVND, per germline (reference sequence). The CDR3 loop spans 15 amino acids. The CDR3 bases are TGTGCCAGTAGTACCACAGGGAAGACCAATCAGCCCCAGCATTTT. This codes for CASSTTGKTNQPQHF.

Remarks on this clone: Other DNA sequences in this specimen translate into the identical CDR3. The genes are TRBV7-9 and TRBJ2-7; D possibly corresponds to TRBD1 (6 bases). This CDR3 contains 14 residues. Germline CDR1 is SEHNR and CDR2 is FQNEAQ (reference sequence). V lost 8 bases and J lost 1, with 15 bases in between. CDR3 protein: CASSFGQPSYEQYF. The CDR3 DNA sequence: TGTGCCAGCTCCTTCGGACAGCCATCCTACGAGCAGTACTTC.

This clone is classed as large. The J gene is TRBJ2-2, the V gene TRBV4-2, with 10 bases aligning to TRBD2. The junction had 10 bases not matched to a gene; V was cut back by 1 base and J by 2 bases. Germline values: CDR1 LGHNA, CDR2 YNFKEQ. CDR3 length: 19 residues. CDR3 region: CASSQGSASGSLNTGELFF. DNA of the CDR3: TGTGCCAGCAGCCAAGGTAGCGCTAGCGGGAGTTTAAACACCGGGGAGCTGTTTTTT.

V is TRBV10-1 and J is TRBJ1-4; perhaps TRBD1 as D (5 bases). V lost 6 bases and J lost 0, with 11 bases in between. The CDR3 is 15 amino acids. The germline V gene has CDR1 WNHNN and CDR2 SYGVQD (reference sequence). CDR3 region: CASSSDSATNEKLFF. The CDR3 coding sequence is TGCGCCAGCAGCAGCGACAGTGCAACTAATGAAAAACTGTTTTTT.

The chain couples TRBV15 to TRBJ2-7; D perhaps matches TRBD2 (6 bases). V was cut by 1 base and J by 0 bases, with 13 bases left in between. Looked up from germline, CDR1 is LNHNV and CDR2 is YYDKDF (reference sequence). The CDR3 totals 16 residues. The DNA of the CDR3 is TGTGCCACCAGCAGAGGCGGGACGACGCTCTCCTACGAGCAGTACTTC. It specifies CATSRGGTTLSYEQYF.

The chain links TRBV30 to TRBJ2-7; perhaps TRBD1 as D (6 bases). The CDR3 extends over 12 amino acids. Trimming removed 4 bases at V and 0 bases at J, with 7 bases between. Germline loops: CDR1 GTSNPN, CDR2 SVGIG (reference sequence). CDR3 sequence (DNA): TGTGCCTGGAAGGACAGCTCCTACGAGCAGTACTTC. It is translated as CAWKDSSYEQYF.

This clone came up once. The V and J genes are TRBV7-2 and TRBJ1-5; D is uncertain. Germline lookup yields CDR1 SGHTA and CDR2 FQGNSA. Trimming stripped 1 base from V and 7 bases from J, with 8 bases between. This CDR3 is 13 amino acids long. The CDR3 is CASSLDAGQPQHF. Here the CDR3 DNA reads TGTGCCAGCAGCTTAGACGCGGGGCAGCCCCAGCATTTT.

This chain links TRBV4-3 with TRBJ2-1, with TRBD1 matching 12 bases. This CDR3 is 16 amino acids long. Per the germline V gene, CDR1 is LGHNA and CDR2 is YSLEER. After removal of 0 bases from V and 8 bases from J, the junction contained 5 bases not matched to a gene. CDR3 residues: CASSQDLGQGADEQFF. In DNA, the CDR3 is TGCGCCAGCAGCCAAGACCTGGGACAGGGGGCAGATGAGCAGTTCTTC.

This clone was counted at least ten times. The J gene is TRBJ2-1, the V gene TRBV5-1, with 10 bases matching TRBD2. Germline V gene data show CDR1 as SGHRS and CDR2 as YFSETQ. The junction had 18 bases not matched to a gene; V was cut back by 3 bases and J by 0 bases. The CDR3 contains 21 residues. The CDR3 here is CASSSDRSSGGLRSSYNEQFF. The CDR3 DNA is TGCGCCAGCAGCTCTGACCGATCTAGCGGGGGCCTCCGAAGCTCCTACAATGAGCAGTTCTTC.

The chain is built from TRBV2 and TRBJ1-1, with unresolved D. The ends were cut back, 7 bases at V and 2 bases at J, with 11 bases in the middle. CDR1 SNHLY and CDR2 FYNNEI come from the germline V gene. The CDR3 sequence is 13 residues long. The CDR3 is CASNFQSNTEAFF. Here the CDR3 DNA reads TGTGCCAGCAATTTTCAGAGTAACACTGAAGCTTTCTTT.

The chain carries TRBV21-1 and TRBJ1-4; the D call in the table, TRBD1, was not verified against the DNA. TRBV21-1 is a pseudogene segment. This CDR3 region has 12 residues. The CDR3 reads CASSKAQQETIF. CDR3 nucleotides: TGTGCCAGCAGCAAAGCCCAACAGGAAACAATTTTT.

A remark on this clone: One end of the junction does not line up with germline, which may come from a read error. The chain uses TRBV19 and TRBJ2-7; no clear D. Germline assignment: CDR1 LNHDA and CDR2 SQIVND (reference sequence). This CDR3 spans 12 amino acids. Here the CDR3 DNA reads TGTGCCAGTAGCTCACAGACCTACGGGCAGTACTTC. Its translation: CASSSQTYGQYF.

This clone has a single count. V usage is TRBV19 and J usage is TRBJ2-1; TRBD1 matches at 9 bases. The CDR3 is made up of 15 amino acids. Losses at the gene ends were 7 bases for V and 7 bases for J; bases not matched to a gene: 11. CDR1 is LNHDA, CDR2 SQIVND, per germline (reference sequence). As DNA, the CDR3 is TGTGCCAGTACCAAGGACAGGGGTAGGGCTAATGAGCAGTTCTTC. Encoded protein: CASTKDRGRANEQFF.

This rearrangement joins TRBV25-1 to TRBJ1-6; no clear D gene. The CDR3 is 14 amino acids. CDR1 is MGHDK and CDR2 is SYGVNS in the germline V gene. Trimming took 1 base from V and 5 from J, leaving 6 bases between them. The CDR3 DNA reads TGTGCCAGCAGTGAATTCCAGAATAATTCACCCCTCCACTTT. Amino acid sequence: CASSEFQNNSPLHF. Based on the CDR3 plus reference TRBV25-1 and TRBJ1-6, the full variable domain is EADIYQTPRYLVIGTGKKITLECSQTMGHDKMYWYQQDPGMELHLIHYSYGVNSTEKGDLSSESTVSRIRTEHFPLTLESARPSHTSQYLCASSEFQNNSPLHFGNGTRLTVT.

This clone was picked up one time. V usage is TRBV18 and J usage is TRBJ2-2, with a possible D match to TRBD1 (6 bases). The length of the CDR3 is 15 residues. The germline CDR1 and CDR2 sequences are KGHSH and LQKENI. Between the trimmed V and J ends, which lost 6 bases and 2 bases, there was a span of 13 bases. The CDR3 DNA is TGTGCCAGCTCCCCGACAGGCTCAAACACCGGGGAGCTGTTTTTT. Its protein product is CASSPTGSNTGELFF. The whole variable domain, filled in from reference TRBV18 and TRBJ2-2, reads NAGVMQNPRHLVRRRGQEARLRCSPMKGHSHVYWYRQLPEEGLKFMVYLQKENIIDESGMPKERFSAEFPKEGPSILRIQQVVRGDSAAYFCASSPTGSNTGELFFGEGSRLTVL.